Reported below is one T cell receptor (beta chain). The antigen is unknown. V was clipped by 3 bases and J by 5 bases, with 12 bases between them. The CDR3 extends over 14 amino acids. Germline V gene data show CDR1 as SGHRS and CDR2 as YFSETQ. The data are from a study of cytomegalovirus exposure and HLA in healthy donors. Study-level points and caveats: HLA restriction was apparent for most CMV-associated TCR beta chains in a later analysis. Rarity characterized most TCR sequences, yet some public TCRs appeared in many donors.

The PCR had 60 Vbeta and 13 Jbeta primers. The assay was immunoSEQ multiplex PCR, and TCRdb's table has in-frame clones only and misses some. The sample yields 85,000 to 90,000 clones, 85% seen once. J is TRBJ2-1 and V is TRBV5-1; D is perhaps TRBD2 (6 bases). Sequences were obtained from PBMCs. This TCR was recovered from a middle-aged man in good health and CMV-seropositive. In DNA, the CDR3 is TGCGCCAGCAGCTACGGGAGTTCGGACAATGAGCAGTTCTTC. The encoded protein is CASSYGSSDNEQFF.